Listed below are T cell receptor beta chains from one sample, sequenced in a study of T cell changes during pregnancy in multiple sclerosis. Sequencing used immunoSEQ multiplex PCR; TCRdb keeps in-frame clones, though not all of them. The sample lists tens of thousands of clones, around 96% seen once, with approximately 2.3% in the top ten. The sequencing used CD8+ T cells from peripheral blood mononuclear cells, collected after pregnancy. These receptors were taken from a female donor with multiple sclerosis, enrolled in a pregnancy study. CDR3s include the opening cysteine and the closing phenylalanine or tryptophan. Each record gives: clone size, J gene, V gene, D gene, CDR3 protein, CDR3 DNA. D genes are given only for firm matches. Clone size is shown for a subset of rows, as once, few, many or a class of expanded clone.

clone size: NA; J gene: TRBJ2-7; V gene: TRBV28; D gene: TRBD2; CDR3 protein: CASSLLAGETYEQYF; CDR3 DNA: TGTGCCAGCAGTTTACTAGCGGGAGAGACCTACGAGCAGTACTTC
clone size: once; J gene: TRBJ2-7; V gene: TRBV5-1; D gene: NA; CDR3 protein: CASSQQGYEQYF; CDR3 DNA: TGCGCCAGCAGCCAACAGGGCTACGAGCAGTACTTC
clone size: NA; J gene: TRBJ2-1; V gene: TRBV5-1; D gene: TRBD1; CDR3 protein: CASSIDRGRDNEQFF; CDR3 DNA: TGCGCCAGCAGCATTGACAGGGGGCGAGACAATGAGCAGTTCTTC
clone size: NA; J gene: TRBJ2-7; V gene: TRBV9; D gene: TRBD1; CDR3 protein: CASSAREADRGPSPGLVPFYEQYF; CDR3 DNA: TGTGCCAGCAGCGCCCGAGAGGCTGACAGGGGGCCATCCCCGGGACTAGTACCTTTCTACGAGCAGTACTTC
clone size: once; J gene: TRBJ1-1; V gene: TRBV19; D gene: NA; CDR3 protein: CASRGGNTEAFF; CDR3 DNA: TGTGCCAGTAGGGGAGGGAACACTGAAGCTTTCTTT
clone size: NA; J gene: TRBJ2-7; V gene: TRBV19; D gene: TRBD1; CDR3 protein: CASSTQGAYEQYF; CDR3 DNA: TGTGCCAGTAGTACCCAGGGGGCCTACGAGCAGTACTTC
clone size: once; J gene: TRBJ1-2; V gene: TRBV4-2; D gene: NA; CDR3 protein: CASSQARDYGYTF; CDR3 DNA: TGTGCCAGCAGCCAAGCCAGGGACTATGGCTACACCTTC
clone size: NA; J gene: TRBJ1-1; V gene: TRBV19; D gene: NA; CDR3 protein: CASSMSRLTEAFF; CDR3 DNA: TGTGCCAGTAGTATGAGCAGGTTAACTGAAGCTTTCTTT
clone size: NA; J gene: TRBJ1-1; V gene: TRBV5-1; D gene: TRBD1; CDR3 protein: CASSLSQGAFTEAFF; CDR3 DNA: TGCGCCAGCAGCTTGAGCCAGGGGGCTTTTACTGAAGCTTTCTTT
clone size: NA; J gene: TRBJ2-1; V gene: TRBV4-1; D gene: NA; CDR3 protein: CASSRALGDNEQFF; CDR3 DNA: TGCGCCAGCAGCCGTGCGTTGGGCGACAATGAGCAGTTCTTC
clone size: NA; J gene: TRBJ1-1; V gene: TRBV30; D gene: NA; CDR3 protein: CAWSPQNTEAFF; CDR3 DNA: TGTGCCTGGAGTCCCCAGAACACTGAAGCTTTCTTT
clone size: NA; J gene: TRBJ1-1; V gene: TRBV27; D gene: NA; CDR3 protein: CASSGNGILGAAFF; CDR3 DNA: TGTGCCAGCAGTGGCAACGGGATCCTTGGCGCAGCTTTCTTT
clone size: NA; J gene: TRBJ2-7; V gene: TRBV5-3; D gene: NA; CDR3 protein: CARTSQTPGEQYF; CDR3 DNA: TGTGCCAGAACCTCTCAAACCCCAGGGGAGCAGTACTTC
clone size: NA; J gene: TRBJ2-4; V gene: TRBV5-6; D gene: NA; CDR3 protein: CASSFYLAKNIQYF; CDR3 DNA: TGTGCCAGCAGCTTTTATCTAGCCAAAAACATTCAGTACTTC
clone size: once; J gene: TRBJ1-5; V gene: TRBV18; D gene: NA; CDR3 protein: CASSPLGDQPQHF; CDR3 DNA: TGTGCCAGCTCACCACTCGGGGATCAGCCCCAGCATTTT
clone size: NA; J gene: TRBJ2-7; V gene: TRBV7-8; D gene: TRBD1; CDR3 protein: CASSLGGQGAYEQYF; CDR3 DNA: TGTGCCAGCAGCTTAGGGGGACAGGGGGCCTACGAGCAGTACTTC
clone size: NA; J gene: TRBJ2-7; V gene: TRBV5-1; D gene: TRBD2; CDR3 protein: CASSLSSGAYEQYF; CDR3 DNA: TGCGCCAGCTCCCTCTCTAGCGGCGCCTACGAGCAGTACTTC
clone size: NA; J gene: TRBJ2-7; V gene: TRBV6-1; D gene: TRBD1; CDR3 protein: CASSAPRTGGYEQYF; CDR3 DNA: TGTGCCAGCAGTGCGCCGCGGACAGGGGGCTACGAGCAGTACTTC
clone size: NA; J gene: TRBJ1-2; V gene: TRBV5-4; D gene: TRBD1; CDR3 protein: CASSQARTGASGYTF; CDR3 DNA: TGTGCCAGCAGCCAGGCGAGGACAGGGGCTTCTGGCTACACCTTC
clone size: NA; J gene: TRBJ2-1; V gene: TRBV6-6; D gene: TRBD2; CDR3 protein: CASSYSLAGDRFF; CDR3 DNA: TGTGCCAGCAGTTACTCTCTAGCGGGGGATAGGTTCTTC
clone size: NA; J gene: TRBJ2-1; V gene: TRBV5-1; D gene: TRBD2; CDR3 protein: CASRASGRFAEQFF; CDR3 DNA: TGCGCCAGCAGGGCTAGCGGGAGGTTCGCTGAGCAGTTCTTC
clone size: NA; J gene: TRBJ2-1; V gene: TRBV4-3; D gene: TRBD2; CDR3 protein: CASSQDGAGRERENEQFF; CDR3 DNA: TGCGCCAGCAGCCAAGATGGAGCGGGGCGGGAGAGGGAGAATGAGCAGTTCTTC
clone size: NA; J gene: TRBJ2-1; V gene: TRBV11-2; D gene: TRBD2; CDR3 protein: CASSLDLELAVNNEQFF; CDR3 DNA: TGTGCCAGCAGCTTAGATCTAGAACTAGCGGTCAACAATGAGCAGTTCTTC
clone size: NA; J gene: TRBJ2-7; V gene: TRBV27; D gene: NA; CDR3 protein: CASSQGGAYEQYF; CDR3 DNA: TGTGCCAGCAGCCAGGGGGGTGCCTACGAGCAGTACTTC
clone size: NA; J gene: TRBJ2-7; V gene: TRBV9; D gene: TRBD2; CDR3 protein: CASARSTSVYEQYF; CDR3 DNA: TGTGCCAGCGCCCGGTCGACTAGCGTATACGAGCAGTACTTC
clone size: NA; J gene: TRBJ2-3; V gene: TRBV27; D gene: TRBD2; CDR3 protein: CASAGTSGILPADTQYF; CDR3 DNA: TGTGCCAGCGCCGGGACTAGCGGGATCCTCCCGGCAGATACGCAGTATTTT
clone size: once; J gene: TRBJ2-3; V gene: TRBV14; D gene: NA; CDR3 protein: CASSRSRDTQYF; CDR3 DNA: TGTGCCAGCAGCAGATCCCGGGATACGCAGTATTTT
clone size: NA; J gene: TRBJ2-3; V gene: TRBV5-4; D gene: NA; CDR3 protein: CASSLAGLAPSTDTQYF; CDR3 DNA: TGTGCCAGCAGCTTGGCCGGCTTAGCGCCTAGCACAGATACGCAGTATTTT
clone size: NA; J gene: TRBJ2-1; V gene: TRBV28; D gene: TRBD2; CDR3 protein: CASRPSSGSLYEQFF; CDR3 DNA: TGTGCCAGCAGACCTTCTAGCGGGAGTCTCTATGAGCAGTTCTTC
clone size: NA; J gene: TRBJ1-5; V gene: TRBV28; D gene: NA; CDR3 protein: CASSRRDSNQPQHF; CDR3 DNA: TGTGCCAGCAGTCGCCGGGATAGCAATCAGCCCCAGCATTTT
clone size: NA; J gene: TRBJ2-5; V gene: TRBV19; D gene: NA; CDR3 protein: CASSRWPEQETQYF; CDR3 DNA: TGTGCCAGTAGTAGATGGCCAGAACAAGAGACCCAGTACTTC
clone size: NA; J gene: TRBJ1-5; V gene: TRBV30; D gene: NA; CDR3 protein: CAWSVPDSSNQPQHF; CDR3 DNA: TGTGCCTGGAGTGTACCGGACAGTAGCAATCAGCCCCAGCATTTT
clone size: NA; J gene: TRBJ1-2; V gene: TRBV27; D gene: TRBD1; CDR3 protein: CASSSGGAGYGYTF; CDR3 DNA: TGTGCCAGCAGTTCAGGGGGCGCGGGTTATGGCTACACCTTC
clone size: NA; J gene: TRBJ2-1; V gene: TRBV6-6; D gene: TRBD2; CDR3 protein: CASSLLRIAGGHEQFF; CDR3 DNA: TGTGCCAGCAGTTTACTCCGAATAGCGGGAGGACATGAGCAGTTCTTC
clone size: NA; J gene: TRBJ2-1; V gene: TRBV9; D gene: NA; CDR3 protein: CASSTLLTFNEQFF; CDR3 DNA: TGTGCCAGCAGCACCCTTCTCACTTTCAATGAGCAGTTCTTC
clone size: NA; J gene: TRBJ1-2; V gene: TRBV11-2; D gene: TRBD1; CDR3 protein: CASSWDRVRDGYTF; CDR3 DNA: TGTGCCAGCAGCTGGGACAGGGTTCGGGATGGCTACACCTTC